Listed here are 28 T cell receptor beta chains from one sample, sequenced in a study of blood T cells in healthy people across ages. Primers used in a second PCR of about 6 to 11 cycles were a sample-barcoded 5' primer and a J-beta primer mix. TCRdb reprocessed the 5' RACE reads with MiXCR, giving one entry per CDR3 protein. The sample yields more than 900,000 distinct CDR3 sequences, 29% seen once. These same records also appear under a second study, on T cells of mothers and their children.

Sequenced sample: blood. The receptors here all came from a woman between 35 and 50 years old in good health.

V gene TRBV2 combines with J gene TRBJ2-3, with a possible D match to TRBD1 (5 bases). The V gene lost 6 bases and the J gene lost 6 bases, with 22 bases spanning the gap. From germline, CDR1 is SNHLY and CDR2 FYNNEI. CDR3 length: 16 amino acids. DNA of the CDR3: TGTGCCAGCAGAAGCTCCCTCCGGACAACCTTGGATACGCAGTATTTT. The encoded protein is CASRSSLRTTLDTQYF.

This clonotype showed up many times. V gene TRBV5-1 combines with J gene TRBJ1-1; 8 positions match TRBD1. The length of the CDR3 is 15 residues. Trimming removed 1 base from V and 1 base from J; junction bases left unmatched: 3. Germline CDR1 is SGHRS and CDR2 is YFSETQ. CDR3 sequence reads: CASSLNTGGNTEAFF. CDR3 coding DNA: TGCGCCAGCAGCTTGAATACAGGGGGGAACACTGAAGCTTTCTTT.

This clonotype was counted ten times or more. The V call is TRBV10-3, the J call TRBJ2-5; D is unresolved. CDR3 length equals 14 residues. Trimming stripped 3 bases from V and 1 base from J, with 9 bases between. Germline V lookup: CDR1 ENHRY, CDR2 SYGVKD. For the CDR3, the DNA is TGTGCCATCAGTGAAGGCGTCAGCCAAGAGACCCAGTACTTC. Translation: CAISEGVSQETQYF.

This rearrangement joins TRBV14 to TRBJ1-1; D possibly corresponds to TRBD1 (5 bases). The CDR3 has 17 amino acids. Trimming shortened V by 3 bases and J by 0 bases, and 17 bases separated the two germline ends. The germline V gene encodes CDR1 SGHDN and CDR2 FVKESK. DNA for the CDR3: TGTGCCAGCAGCCAGCTACCAGGGTCTGGGATGAACACTGAAGCTTTCTTT. It is translated as CASSQLPGSGMNTEAFF.

In its sample, this clonotype was seen many times. This rearrangement joins TRBV29-1 to TRBJ2-7, with 8 nucleotides matching TRBD2. The CDR3 loop spans 15 amino acids. The ends lost 7 bases at V and 0 bases at J; junction bases unmatched: 11. Germline lookup yields CDR1 SQVTM and CDR2 ANQGSEA. The CDR3 spells CSATPGGVPSYEQYF. The DNA of the CDR3 is TGCAGCGCCACACCGGGGGGGGTCCCCTCCTACGAGCAGTACTTC.

A remark on this clonotype: Its ends do not fully match the called genes, so a read error is possible. CDR3 amino acids: CSATEGLAGQQFF. CDR3 DNA: TGCAGCGCTACCGAGGGACTAGCGGGGCAGCAGTTCTTC. This chain joins TRBV20-1 and TRBJ2-1; 13 bases align to TRBD2. This CDR3 contains 13 residues. CDR1 and CDR2 (germline): DFQATT, SNEGSKA (reference sequence).

This clonotype has only a few counts. This may be a read error, as it is one base from a much larger clone. The chain links TRBV7-3 to TRBJ2-1, with TRBD2 as a possible D gene (6 bases). The last part of the DNA fits TRBJ2-7 better; the J call may be wrong. The CDR3 consists of 15 residues. CDR1 and CDR2 (germline): SGHTA, FQGTGA. CDR3 amino acids: CASSPRETNYNEQYF. The CDR3 region has the DNA TGTGCCAGCAGCCCCCGGGAGACCAACTACAATGAGCAGTACTTC.

This clonotype was recorded a few times. The chain has TRBV7-9 and TRBJ1-1, with D perhaps matching TRBD1 (5 bases). The germline gives CDR1 SEHNR, CDR2 FQNEAQ (reference sequence). CDR3 length: 15 amino acids. Deletions cut 1 base from V and 2 bases from J, with 11 bases between. CDR3 sequence: CASSLGLGGNTEAFF. The CDR3 coding sequence is TGTGCCAGCAGCTTAGGATTGGGGGGAAACACTGAAGCTTTCTTT. The full variable domain, completed using reference TRBV7-9 and TRBJ1-1, is DTGVSQNPRHKITKRGQNVTFRCDPISEHNRLYWYRQTLGQGPEFLTYFQNEAQLEKSRLLSDRFSAERPKGSFSTLEIQRTEQGDSAMYLCASSLGLGGNTEAFFGQGTRLTVV.

This clonotype was counted many times. In nucleotides, the CDR3 is TGCGCCAGCAGCTTGGCTCGGGGGGGCCAGGAGACCCAGTACTTC. This encodes CASSLARGGQETQYF. The chain combines TRBV5-1 with TRBJ2-5; 8 bases fit TRBD2. J was trimmed by 5 bases and V by 0 bases; bases with no gene match: 6. The CDR3 consists of 15 residues. The germline V gene has CDR1 SGHRS and CDR2 YFSETQ. The variable domain in full, with the rest retrieved from reference TRBV5-1 and TRBJ2-5, is KAGVTQTPRYLIKTRGQQVTLSCSPISGHRSVSWYQQTPGQGLQFLFEYFSETQRNKGNFPGRFSGRQFSNSRSEMNVSTLELGDSALYLCASSLARGGQETQYFGPGTRLLVL.

This clonotype was picked up a small number of times. This chain links TRBV29-1 with TRBJ2-7; 8 bases match TRBD1. Germline V gene data show CDR1 as SQVTM and CDR2 as ANQGSEA. The CDR3 runs to 12 residues. The V segment lost 0 bases and the J segment 6 bases; nucleotides outside the gene matches: 1. The CDR3 DNA follows: TGCAGCGTTGAAGAAGGGACAGGCGAGCAGTACTTC. Translation: CSVEEGTGEQYF.

The chain carries TRBV15 and TRBJ1-1, with a weak D call TRBD1 (6 bases). Per the germline V gene, CDR1 is LNHNV and CDR2 is YYDKDF (reference sequence). This CDR3 comprises 19 residues. Deletions cut 2 bases from V and 3 bases from J, with 25 bases between. This chain's CDR3 is CATSRQGYTRTERYTEAFF. The CDR3 nucleotides are TGTGCCACCAGCAGACAAGGATATACTAGGACAGAGAGGTACACTGAAGCTTTCTTT.

The V and J genes are TRBV5-1 and TRBJ2-4, with 9 bases fitting TRBD2. The end of the DNA aligns better with TRBJ2-7, so the J call may be wrong. CDR3 size: 15 residues. Germline V gene data show CDR1 as SGHRS and CDR2 as YFSETQ. CDR3 amino acids: CASSLALAGMNEQYF. CDR3 nucleotide sequence: TGCGCCAGCAGCTTGGCGCTAGCGGGAATGAACGAGCAGTACTTC.

The chain joins TRBV6-2 or TRBV6-3 to TRBJ1-6; possible D gene TRBD1, 5 bases. Germline assignment: CDR1 MNHEY and CDR2 SVGEGT. CDR3 length equals 15 residues. V was shortened by 2 bases and J by 10 bases, with 15 bases between the two germline ends. The CDR3 is CASSYRWGEGSPLHF. The CDR3 DNA reads TGTGCCAGCAGTTACCGATGGGGGGAAGGCTCACCCCTCCACTTT.

This clonotype was observed many times. J is TRBJ2-7 and V is TRBV7-6; 10 nucleotides line up with TRBD1. Trimming took 1 base from V and 3 from J; bases not matched to a gene: 18. The CDR3 is 20 residues long. In germline, CDR1 is SGHVS, CDR2 FNYEAQ. CDR3 in DNA: TGTGCCAGCAGCTTAGGACGAGGGACAGGGGTGTCGGGACTTCACTACGAGCAGTACTTC. Translated, it gives CASSLGRGTGVSGLHYEQYF. Full variable domain (outside the CDR3, taken from reference TRBV7-6 and TRBJ2-7): GAGVSQSPRYKVTKRGQDVALRCDPISGHVSLYWYRQALGQGPEFLTYFNYEAQQDKSGLPNDRFSAERPEGSISTLTIQRTEQRDSAMYRCASSLGRGTGVSGLHYEQYFGPGTRLTVT.

The genes are TRBV6-1 and TRBJ1-1, with D perhaps TRBD1 (6 bases). The CDR3 covers 14 residues. Trimming took 8 bases from V and 1 from J, leaving 14 bases between them. Germline V gene lookup returns CDR1 MNHNS and CDR2 SASEGT. CDR3 amino acids: CASGSGQSNTEAFF. The CDR3 nucleotides are TGTGCCAGCGGTTCGGGACAATCGAACACTGAAGCTTTCTTT.

This sequence joins TRBV20-1 and TRBJ1-2, with 7 bases matching TRBD1. The germline V gene encodes CDR1 DFQATT and CDR2 SNEGSKA (reference sequence). Losses at the gene ends were 5 bases for V and 1 base for J; bases not matched to a gene: 7. The CDR3 extends over 14 amino acids. The CDR3 spells CSAGGQDNNYGYTF. CDR3 bases: TGCAGTGCTGGAGGACAGGACAATAACTATGGCTACACCTTC.

This clonotype was detected ten times or more. This chain links TRBV29-1 with TRBJ2-7; TRBD1 matches at 10 bases. From germline, CDR1 is SQVTM and CDR2 ANQGSEA. The CDR3 extends over 14 amino acids. V shed 7 bases and J 3 bases; nucleotides not matched to a gene: 9. The CDR3 is CSARIGTGVYEQYF. The CDR3 DNA sequence: TGCAGCGCTAGGATCGGGACAGGGGTCTACGAGCAGTACTTC.

This clonotype was recorded a few times. This chain joins TRBV9 and TRBJ1-3, with 10 bases fitting TRBD1. The V gene end was trimmed by 0 bases and the J gene end by 2 bases; junction bases not matched to a gene: 5. Germline values: CDR1 SGDLS, CDR2 YYNGEE. This CDR3 has 17 amino acids. The CDR3 sequence: CASSVEDRGFTGNTIYF. In DNA form, the CDR3 reads TGTGCCAGCAGCGTAGAGGACAGGGGGTTTACTGGAAACACCATATATTTT.

This chain links TRBV20-1 with TRBJ1-1, with unresolved D. With 5 bases removed from V and 3 bases from J, the gap between germline ends came to 13 bases. This CDR3 has 13 residues. Germline assignment: CDR1 DFQATT and CDR2 SNEGSKA (reference sequence). The CDR3 DNA reads TGCAGTGCTCCCACCAAAGAGGACACTGAAGCTTTCTTT. Its protein is CSAPTKEDTEAFF.

This clonotype was counted a few times. This chain connects TRBV15 to TRBJ1-1; 8 bases agree with TRBD1. Germline V CDR1 and CDR2: LNHNV, YYDKDF (reference sequence). Trimming took 5 bases from V and 2 from J; bases not matched to a gene: 7. The CDR3 spans 15 residues. Here the CDR3 reads CATSRGGQGNTEAFF. DNA of the CDR3: TGTGCCACCAGCCGAGGAGGACAGGGAAACACTGAAGCTTTCTTT.

This clonotype occurred many times. This chain joins TRBV7-8 and TRBJ2-7; 10 nucleotides line up with TRBD1. The CDR3 contains 16 residues. Losses at the gene ends were 5 bases for V and 2 bases for J; bases not matched to a gene: 9. Per the germline V gene, CDR1 is SGHVS and CDR2 is FQNEAQ. The CDR3 is CASSPYTGTGAYEQYF. The DNA for the CDR3 is TGTGCCAGCAGCCCGTATACCGGGACAGGGGCCTACGAGCAGTACTTC.

The chain recombines TRBV6-6 with TRBJ2-3; 7 nucleotides line up with TRBD2. Germline CDR1 is MNHNY and CDR2 is SVGAGI (reference sequence). The CDR3 is 15 amino acids. Germline trimming cut 7 bases from V and 3 bases from J; bases unmatched to any gene: 10. CDR3 loop: CASNAAGPSTDTQYF. CDR3 nucleotides: TGTGCCAGCAATGCAGCGGGGCCGAGTACAGATACGCAGTATTTT.

J is TRBJ2-3 and V is TRBV12-3 or TRBV12-4, with D perhaps TRBD1 (6 bases). The CDR3 contains 15 residues. V lost 8 bases to trimming and J lost 0 bases, with 15 bases between them. The CDR3: CASGNRDTSTDTQYF. The CDR3, as DNA: TGTGCCAGCGGTAACCGGGACACAAGCACAGATACGCAGTATTTT.

This clonotype was recorded many times. The chain joins TRBV6-1 to TRBJ1-1; possible D gene TRBD1, 5 bases. The germline V and J ends were trimmed by 2 bases and 1 base, with 11 bases remaining between them. The CDR3 loop spans 15 amino acids. Germline V gives CDR1 MNHNS, CDR2 SASEGT. The CDR3 sequence is CASSELPQGNTEAFF. The DNA of the CDR3 is TGTGCCAGCAGTGAACTTCCGCAGGGGAACACTGAAGCTTTCTTT.

This clonotype was observed a handful of times. This chain connects TRBV12-3 or TRBV12-4 to TRBJ2-7; D may be TRBD2 (6 bases). The ends were cut back, 0 bases at V and 4 bases at J, with 16 bases in the middle. The CDR3 extends over 16 amino acids. DNA for the CDR3: TGTGCCAGCAGTTTAGCGCTTGGGGCGGGGTTGTACGAGCAGTACTTC. This encodes CASSLALGAGLYEQYF.

The chain's CDR3 is CSARIGAGADQPQHF. CDR3 DNA: TGCAGTGCTAGAATAGGGGCAGGGGCGGATCAGCCCCAGCATTTT. The V call is TRBV20-1, the J call TRBJ1-5; D is perhaps TRBD1 (6 bases). This CDR3 comprises 15 residues. Germline V lookup: CDR1 DFQATT, CDR2 SNEGSKA (reference sequence). The V and J ends lost 2 bases and 5 bases respectively, with 16 bases between them.

A word on this clonotype: The junction departs from germline at one end; a sequencing error may be responsible. V gene TRBV14 combines with J gene TRBJ2-4; D may match TRBD1 or TRBD2 (5 bases each). Germline assignment: CDR1 SGHDN and CDR2 FVKESK. The CDR3 consists of 13 residues. The chain's CDR3 is CASNQWGYNEQYF. CDR3 bases: TGTGCCAGCAACCAATGGGGGTACAATGAGCAGTACTTC.

The V and J genes are TRBV29-1 and TRBJ2-1; D is unclear. The germline V gene has CDR1 SQVTM and CDR2 ANQGSEA. V was pared by 5 bases and J by 10 bases, with 12 bases between. CDR3 length: 11 amino acids. CDR3 loop: CSVSTRYEQFF. In DNA, the CDR3 is TGCAGCGTTTCCACCCGATACGAGCAGTTCTTC.